The 27 T cell receptor beta chains below were found in one sample sequenced in a study of blood T cell repertoires in COVID-19. Produced via immunoSEQ multiplex PCR; TCRdb's table is partial and in-frame only. This table holds approximately 380,000 clones, 85% found once. What was sequenced was peripheral blood. These receptors were obtained from a woman under 30 with acute or convalescent COVID-19.

The V and J genes are TRBV11-2 and TRBJ1-1; D perhaps matches TRBD1 (5 bases). This CDR3 comprises 12 residues. The germline V and J ends were trimmed by 4 bases and 7 bases, with 10 bases remaining between them. Germline V gene sequence: CDR1 SGHAT, CDR2 FQNNGV. The CDR3 DNA is TGTGCCAGCAGCTGGGGGGGAGGTGAAGCTTTCTTT. It translates to CASSWGGGEAFF.

The chain is built from TRBV5-4 and TRBJ2-1; TRBD2 agrees at 9 bases. Germline CDR1 is SGHNT and CDR2 is YYREEE (reference sequence). This CDR3 is 17 amino acids long. V was pared by 1 base and J by 2 bases, with 7 bases of the junction left unmatched. The CDR3 region is CASSLSVGLATYNEQFF. CDR3 coding DNA: TGTGCCAGCAGCTTGTCGGTAGGACTAGCGACCTACAATGAGCAGTTCTTC.

The CDR3 sequence: CASSWTGGDSHYGYTF. The CDR3, as DNA: TGCGCCAGCAGCTGGACAGGGGGCGATTCTCACTATGGCTACACCTTC. The rearrangement uses TRBV5-1 and TRBJ1-2, with 11 bases lining up with TRBD1. The CDR3 consists of 16 residues. Losses at the gene ends were 3 bases for V and 3 bases for J; bases not matched to a gene: 7. Germline V gene sequence: CDR1 SGHRS, CDR2 YFSETQ.

V gene TRBV19 combines with J gene TRBJ1-1; TRBD1 agrees at 7 bases. The CDR3 has 16 amino acids. Germline V lookup: CDR1 LNHDA, CDR2 SQIVND (reference sequence). Losses at the gene ends were 5 bases for V and 3 bases for J; bases not matched to a gene: 12. The chain's CDR3 is CASSPLATGAYTEAFF. The CDR3 DNA sequence: TGTGCCAGTAGTCCCCTGGCAACAGGGGCGTACACTGAAGCTTTCTTT.

Note on this clone: At one of its ends the junction is not consistent with the germline gene, which may arise from a read error. The rearrangement links TRBV24-1 to TRBJ2-3; D is perhaps TRBD1 (6 bases). Germline V lookup: CDR1 KGHDR, CDR2 SFDVKD. This CDR3 spans 13 amino acids. The CDR3 nucleotides read TGTGCCACCAGTGATTCGGACCACAGGGCCTCTGGGTTT. Protein: CATSDSDHRASGF.

This clone was observed a single time. The CDR3 DNA follows: TGTGCCAGTAGTCGAGGCCTAAATGGCTACACCTTC. This gives the protein CASSRGLNGYTF. This sequence joins TRBV19 and TRBJ1-2, with unresolved D. The V end was cut by 5 bases, the J end by 6 bases, with 10 bases between. Germline CDR1 is LNHDA and CDR2 is SQIVND (reference sequence). This CDR3 is 12 amino acids long.

The V and J genes are TRBV11-2 and TRBJ2-5; D is possibly TRBD2 (6 bases). The germline V gene encodes CDR1 SGHAT and CDR2 FQNNGV. Trimming stripped 0 bases from V and 1 base from J, with 18 bases between. CDR3 length: 18 residues. CDR3: CASSLEQGRRASQETQYF. As DNA, the CDR3 is TGTGCCAGCAGCTTAGAGCAGGGCAGGAGGGCCAGCCAAGAGACCCAGTACTTC. The variable domain in full, with the rest retrieved from reference TRBV11-2 and TRBJ2-5, is EAGVAQSPRYKIIEKRQSVAFWCNPISGHATLYWYQQILGQGPKLLIQFQNNGVVDDSQLPKDRFSAERLKGVDSTLKIQPAKLEDSAVYLCASSLEQGRRASQETQYFGPGTRLLVL.

The chain links TRBV4-1 to TRBJ1-2; 8 bases are shared with TRBD1. The CDR3 has 17 residues. Germline CDR1 reads MGHRA; CDR2 reads YSYEKL. The V and J ends lost 0 bases and 3 bases, in that order; junction bases with no gene match: 9. The CDR3 is CASSQDGAGGRYYGYTF. The CDR3 coding sequence is TGCGCCAGCAGCCAAGACGGTGCAGGGGGCCGGTACTATGGCTACACCTTC.

This clone occurred once. One junction end does not reproduce the germline sequence, and a read error may be involved. The chain couples TRBV10-3 to TRBJ1-5; D uncertain. CDR1 is ENHRY and CDR2 is SYGVKD in the germline V gene. This CDR3 is built from 15 residues. CDR3 nucleotides: TGTGCCATCAGTGAGTCTGAGACCGCTAATCAGCGCCAGCATTTT. Residues: CAISESETANQRQHF.

A few counts support this clone. The chain carries TRBV10-3 and TRBJ2-7; 8 bases map to TRBD1. Germline V CDR1 and CDR2: ENHRY, SYGVKD. With V trimmed by 2 bases and J by 5 bases, 8 bases remained unmatched. The CDR3 has 15 residues. In nucleotides, the CDR3 is TGTGCCATCAGTGAGAAAGGAGGACAGGGCGACGAGCAGTACTTC. As protein: CAISEKGGQGDEQYF.

The V and J genes are TRBV5-1 and TRBJ2-7, with D possibly being TRBD2 (5 bases). V shed 4 bases and J shed 0 bases, with 14 bases lying between them. The CDR3 loop spans 15 amino acids. Germline V gene lookup returns CDR1 SGHRS and CDR2 YFSETQ. CDR3 coding DNA: TGCGCCAGCAGCGGCCGGGGAGTCGTCTCCTACGAGCAGTACTTC. It encodes CASSGRGVVSYEQYF.

The chain combines TRBV5-1 with TRBJ2-2, with D tentatively TRBD1 (5 bases). CDR1 and CDR2 (germline): SGHRS, YFSETQ. V lost 0 bases and J lost 1, with 16 bases in between. This CDR3 region has 18 residues. The CDR3 nucleotides are TGCGCCAGCAGCTTGGCCGGCTCAGGGATCGGGAACACCGGGGAGCTGTTTTTT. This sequence encodes CASSLAGSGIGNTGELFF.

V is TRBV7-9 and J is TRBJ2-7, with TRBD1 matching over 8 bases. V was clipped by 9 bases and J by 7 bases; unmatched bases: 11. Germline-derived CDR1 and CDR2 are SEHNR and FQNEAQ (reference sequence). CDR3 length: 13 amino acids. The CDR3 DNA follows: TGTGCCAGTAAGGACAGGGAGATTGGAGAGCAGTACTTC. Its translation: CASKDREIGEQYF.

This chain joins TRBV18 and TRBJ2-6; D gene ambiguous. V was shortened by 2 bases and J by 1 base, with 15 bases between the two germline ends. CDR3 length: 18 amino acids. Germline V gives CDR1 KGHSH, CDR2 LQKENI. CDR3 coding DNA: TGTGCCAGCTCACCAGAGGAAACTGACTCATCTGGGGCCAACGTCCTGACTTTC. This sequence encodes CASSPEETDSSGANVLTF.

V gene TRBV6-1 combines with J gene TRBJ1-2; no firm D call. V lost 0 bases to trimming and J lost 4 bases, with 12 bases between them. CDR1 and CDR2 from the germline V gene are MNHNS and SASEGT. The CDR3 has 15 residues. The CDR3 nucleotides are TGTGCCAGCAGTGAAGCCCCCCGGGGATCCTATGGCTACACCTTC. It encodes CASSEAPRGSYGYTF.

On this clone itself: A much larger clone lies one base from this, so it may be a read error. The rearrangement links TRBV5-4 to TRBJ1-1, with no clear D. Trimming pared 4 bases from V and 0 bases from J, leaving 7 bases between. From germline, CDR1 is SGHNT and CDR2 YYREEE (reference sequence). This CDR3 has 13 amino acids. This CDR3 reads CASSRDMNTEAFF. The DNA of the CDR3 is TGTGCCAGCAGCCGAGACATGAACACTGAAGCTTTCTTT.

The gene calls are TRBV27 and TRBJ1-5; 7 bases line up with TRBD1. This CDR3 contains 17 residues. CDR1 and CDR2 from the germline V gene are MNHEY and SMNVEV (reference sequence). V trimming: 2 bases; J trimming: 5 bases; junction bases outside the gene matches: 12. CDR3 DNA: TGTGCCAGCAGTTTACGATCCTTAACAGGGGTTGATCAGCCCCAGCATTTT. Translated: CASSLRSLTGVDQPQHF.

This clone was picked up a small number of times. V gene TRBV28 combines with J gene TRBJ1-3; no definite D call. The CDR3 is made up of 12 amino acids. CDR1 MDHEN and CDR2 SYDVKM come from the germline V gene. The V end lost 7 bases, the J end lost 4 bases, and 8 bases lay between the germline ends. The CDR3 protein is CASMNAGNTIYF. Written as DNA, the CDR3 is TGTGCCAGCATGAACGCGGGAAACACCATATATTTT.

This chain uses TRBV7-9 with TRBJ1-1; the D gene is possibly TRBD1 (6 bases). The CDR3 contains 15 residues. The V end lost 0 bases, the J end lost 10 bases, and 18 bases lay between the germline ends. CDR1 SEHNR and CDR2 FQNEAQ come from the germline V gene (reference sequence). CDR3 amino acids: CASSLALRDTGPAFF. The CDR3 DNA reads as TGTGCCAGCAGCTTAGCGCTTCGGGACACGGGGCCAGCTTTCTTT.

This CDR3 reads CSAVAGGSSEQFF. The CDR3 DNA sequence: TGCAGCGCAGTAGCGGGGGGGTCTAGTGAGCAGTTCTTC. The genes are TRBV29-1 and TRBJ2-1; 11 bases line up with TRBD2. The J segment lost 9 bases and the V segment lost 7 bases, leaving 8 bases of the junction unmatched. This CDR3 region has 13 residues. Germline values: CDR1 SQVTM, CDR2 ANQGSEA.

The chain couples TRBV7-8 to TRBJ1-6; a weak D match, TRBD1 (6 bases). V was trimmed by 7 bases and J by 6 bases, leaving 16 bases between them. This CDR3 comprises 15 residues. CDR1 is SGHVS, CDR2 FQNEAQ, per germline. CDR3 sequence (DNA): TGTGCCAGCACAGAGCAGGGGTCCGTTAATTCACCCCTCCACTTT. It specifies CASTEQGSVNSPLHF.

This clone was seen a handful of times. The chain uses TRBV15 and TRBJ1-5; D gene unclear. Looked up from germline, CDR1 is LNHNV and CDR2 is YYDKDF (reference sequence). The CDR3 length is 13 residues. Trimming removed 0 bases at V and 7 bases at J, with 7 bases between. CDR3 residues: CATSREGVQPQHF. The CDR3 coding sequence is TGTGCCACCAGCAGAGAAGGAGTCCAGCCCCAGCATTTT.

The chain combines TRBV2 with TRBJ1-2, with a possible D match to TRBD1 (5 bases). With 0 bases removed from V and 4 bases from J, the gap between germline ends came to 15 bases. The germline V gene encodes CDR1 SNHLY and CDR2 FYNNEI. The CDR3 spans 16 residues. CDR3 sequence reads: CASSEARGPGGYGYTF. CDR3 in DNA: TGTGCCAGCAGTGAAGCGCGAGGACCGGGGGGCTATGGCTACACCTTC.

The chain links TRBV7-9 to TRBJ2-1, with TRBD1 matching 9 bases. CDR3 length: 16 residues. CDR1 and CDR2 from the germline V gene are SEHNR and FQNEAQ (reference sequence). J gave up 5 bases and V 3 bases, and 8 bases lay outside the gene matches. CDR3 protein: CASSLGDRVTDNEQFF. The DNA of the CDR3 is TGTGCCAGCAGCTTGGGGGACAGGGTAACAGACAATGAGCAGTTCTTC.

This clone was seen once. This chain links TRBV7-9 with TRBJ1-6; possible D gene TRBD1, 5 bases. Germline V lookup: CDR1 SEHNR, CDR2 FQNEAQ (reference sequence). The CDR3 consists of 15 residues. V lost 5 bases and J 0 bases, leaving 8 bases between the germline ends. For the CDR3, the DNA is TGTGCCAGCAGCCGGGGGAGCTCCTATAATTCACCCCTCCACTTT. Amino acid sequence: CASSRGSSYNSPLHF.

V is TRBV7-2 and J is TRBJ1-4; D not resolved. This CDR3 comprises 15 residues. Germline V gene lookup returns CDR1 SGHTA and CDR2 FQGNSA. V was shortened by 2 bases and J by 8 bases, with 15 bases between the two germline ends. CDR3 sequence reads: CASSLNPGGREKLFF. The CDR3 nucleotides read TGTGCCAGCAGCTTAAATCCGGGAGGGAGGGAAAAACTGTTTTTT.

The chain has TRBV29-1 and TRBJ1-2; D not resolved. Germline V lookup: CDR1 SQVTM, CDR2 ANQGSEA. The CDR3 sequence is 11 residues long. V was pared by 7 bases and J by 1 base, with 7 bases between. CDR3: CSGASNYGYTF. In DNA form, the CDR3 reads TGCAGCGGGGCGAGTAACTATGGCTACACCTTC.